This T cell receptor beta chain came from a study of cytomegalovirus exposure and HLA in healthy donors. Study-wide results and limits: Accounts indicate the classifier identified cytomegalovirus status with strong specificity and sensitivity. Differences between HLA loci emerged in a later analysis of TCR association rates, with DRB1 most and HLA-C fewest.

J lost 7 bases, V lost 4 bases, and 9 bases had no gene match. This CDR3 region has 17 residues. Germline V gene sequence: CDR1 KGHSH, CDR2 LQKENI. It was healthy bone marrow donors who served as donors. Unrecorded immune exposure was likely among donors, who were nominally healthy when sampled. 13 Jbeta primers and 60 Vbeta primers were used for the PCR. The repertoire was sequenced with immunoSEQ multiplex PCR; TCRdb's copy has only in-frame clones and lacks some. The table shows around 150,000 clones, with more than 75% occurring only once. This clone was detected only once. Its matching antigen is unknown.

This chain connects TRBV18 to TRBJ2-1; 14 bases are shared with TRBD2. Input material: PBMCs. The origin of this receptor is a woman aged 45-60 years in good health and CMV-seropositive. The DNA of the CDR3 is TGTGCCAGCTCACTCATCGGACTAGCGGGGGGTAGTAATGAGCAGTTCTTC. It encodes CASSLIGLAGGSNEQFF.